The clone carrying this T cell receptor beta chain occurred once. This CDR3 has 15 residues. J gave up 5 bases and V 1 base, and 2 bases lay outside the gene matches. Germline-derived CDR1 and CDR2 are LNHNV and YYDKDF (reference sequence). This sample was included in a study of blood T cell repertoires in COVID-19. The wider study: The United States, Italy and Spain were the sources of the acute and convalescent COVID-19 samples. PBMCs, B-cell-depleted T cells, or T cells provided the cDNA or gDNA that made up the material.

Assay: immunoSEQ multiplex PCR; the TCRdb copy retains only in-frame clones and omits some. The repertoire holds tens of thousands of clones, 55% to 75% seen once, with roughly 4.9% in the top ten. Sequences were obtained from peripheral blood. This chain connects TRBV15 to TRBJ2-1, with 10 nucleotides matching TRBD2. The TCR comes from a woman aged 70-85 years with COVID-19, enrolled during active disease. This CDR3 is CATSRAGLADNEQFF. CDR3 sequence (DNA): TGTGCCACCAGCAGAGCCGGACTAGCGGACAATGAGCAGTTCTTC.